Included here is one T cell receptor (beta chain) sequence, with context. This CDR3 region has 14 residues. Germline CDR1 reads SGHRS; CDR2 reads YFSETQ. V was pared by 4 bases and J by 6 bases, with 14 bases between. Primers: 60 Vbeta forward and 13 Jbeta reverse. Produced via immunoSEQ multiplex PCR; TCRdb's table is partial and in-frame only. Among a few hundred thousand clones listed, roughly 80% were seen once. The source of the sample is a study of cytomegalovirus exposure and HLA in healthy donors. Study in general: Unique TCRs numbering about 85 million, obtained from HLA-typed donors, made up an early data release.

The chain couples TRBV5-1 to TRBJ2-1; no reliable D call. The sequenced material came from PBMCs. The TCR was taken from a man in his forties or fifties in good health and CMV-seronegative. CDR3 sequence: CASSIRIVSNEQFF. The DNA for the CDR3 is TGCGCCAGCAGCATACGTATCGTGAGCAATGAGCAGTTCTTC.